This T cell receptor (beta chain) was retrieved from a study of T cell responses to AZD1222 COVID-19 vaccine. Across the whole study: Doses given second, at about 4 or about 12 weeks, were pooled.

Notes on this clone: Its antigen remains unknown.

General observations from the study: Sampling that yielded the repertoires occurred only after the peak T cell response. Donors were chiefly white British, with a greater number of females, and clonal diversity was perhaps underestimated. At study baseline, merely about 6 AZD1222 recipients were seropositive.

The data were produced by immunoSEQ multiplex PCR, yet TCRdb's version contains in-frame clones alone and is incomplete. Of 160,000 or so clones detected, around 93% appear once; the ten largest clones hold around 4.4%. The TCR originated in an adult in good health. The sequencing here drew on peripheral blood, taken on day 0 of AZD1222 vaccination.

The CDR3 region is CASSQVDYSYEQYF. The CDR3 DNA sequence: TGCGCCAGCAGCCAAGTGGACTATTCCTACGAGCAGTACTTC. The gene calls are TRBV4-1 and TRBJ2-7; tentatively, D is TRBD2 (6 bases). The CDR3 sequence is 14 residues long. Germline CDR1 and CDR2: MGHRA and YSYEKL. The V gene lost 1 base and the J gene lost 1 base, with 8 bases spanning the gap.